The count of the clone carrying this T cell receptor beta chain is one. Assay: immunoSEQ multiplex PCR; the TCRdb copy retains only in-frame clones and omits some. The repertoire holds under 300,000 clones, with 82% as singletons. Those who participated ranged in age from roughly 18 to 100 years and resided in about two dozen US areas. These data come from a study of blood T cell repertoires in COVID-19. CDR3 size: 15 residues. The V gene's germline CDR1 is MGHRA and CDR2 YSYEKL. V was trimmed by 0 bases and J by 5 bases, leaving 11 bases between them. Sample: PBMCs or T cells enriched from blood (not recorded which). The clonotype was recovered from a man aged 40-55 years who had recovered from COVID-19. The chain carries TRBV4-1 and TRBJ1-5; D not resolved. The CDR3 bases are TGCGCCAGCAGCCAAGACCCTAAAGCCGATCAGCCCCAGCATTTT. Its translation: CASSQDPKADQPQHF.